This TCR beta chain came from a study of OX40 agonist ivuxolimab in advanced cancers. Broadly, across the study: Ivuxolimab was an agonistic, fully human IgG2 monoclonal antibody directed against OX40 (CD134), a costimulatory receptor. Patients were allowed to have had prior anti-PD-1, anti-PD-L1 or anti-CTLA-4 therapy, and roughly 40% of the dose-escalation patients had previously received checkpoint inhibitors. Three dose-escalation patients achieved partial responses, one with hepatocellular carcinoma and two with cutaneous melanoma. Peripheral TCRbeta sequencing aimed to test whether ivuxolimab altered TCR sequence diversity and caused clonal T-cell expansion. A male proportion of 70% to 90% and a mean age of approximately 58 years, ranging from about 23 to 79, were recorded for the dose-escalation cohort. Of the approximately 50 dose-escalation patients, hepatocellular carcinoma was present in approximately 20, melanoma in approximately 15, renal cell carcinoma in 9 and head and neck cancer in 9. Intravenous ivuxolimab was administered to patients every 2 weeks at six dose levels: 0.01, 0.1, 0.3, 1.5, 3 and 10 mg/kg. The paper reports the monotherapy dose-escalation portion (N ≈ 50 patients) of the phase I ivuxolimab trial. The study at large found these results: After ivuxolimab, CD8+ T cells had more expanded clones than CD4+ T cells on average. At doses of 0.1 to 3.0 mg/kg, clonal expansion of both CD4+ and CD8+ blood T cells was observed from baseline to week 6. Antigen specificity was not determined for the clonally expanded peripheral T cells. In partial responders in the 0.1-3.0 mg/kg groups, normalized peripheral clonal expansion was found to be among the lowest, especially among CD8+ T cells. Low levels of normalized T-cell clonal expansion were also seen in some patients who did not respond.

Patients with autoimmune disease history or receiving systemic immunosuppression were excluded from the trial. Peripheral blood for TCR sequencing was collected from all dose cohorts at baseline, on cycle 4 day 1, and on cycle 7 day 1. The samples were taken from a phase I, first-in-human, multicenter, open-label dose-escalation trial of ivuxolimab. Adults with locally advanced or metastatic melanoma, renal cell carcinoma, hepatocellular carcinoma or head and neck squamous cell carcinoma were enrolled in the trial. Before TCR sequencing, CD4+ T cells and CD8+ T cells from peripheral blood were sorted into separate populations. As concerns this clone: Its antigen is still unknown. Base qualities are not provided; no much larger clone lies one nucleotide away.

The CDR3, from cysteine to phenylalanine, totals 15 residues. Only CDR3 DNA is held: 45 bases, read in frame from base 1. The germline V gene (reference sequence) gives CDR1 as MNHEY and CDR2 as SMNVEV. The V end loses 5 bases and the J end loses 0 bases, and a stretch of 13 bases separates them. To sequence the TCRbeta CDR3 region, genomic DNA was isolated from the sorted cells. The immunoSEQ Assay was used to sequence the TCRbeta CDR3 regions. The immuneACCESS repertoire file appears here via TCRdb, limited to in-frame rearrangements. These files lack a portion of the clones; in checked studies, under half of the deficit traces to unresolved V genes, and the cause of the others is not known. The sample contains more than 55,000 clones, 70% to 90% of them found a single time. The top ten hold roughly 5.1% of the sample.

The sequence came from an adult with an advanced solid tumor such as melanoma, head and neck, liver or kidney cancer. The rearrangement combines TRBV27 with TRBJ2-5; there is no confident call for the D gene. Source: CD4+ or CD8+ T cells sorted from blood, taken in a trial of the OX40 agonist ivuxolimab. The CDR3 has the sequence CASSTFDTYQETQYF. Read as DNA, the sequence is TGTGCCAGCAGTACTTTCGACACGTACCAAGAGACCCAGTACTTC.